The 6 T cell receptor beta chains given below trace back to one sample, sequenced in a study of T cells in Graves' hyperthyroidism and ophthalmopathy. Regions amplified from RNA transcripts were the TCR beta CDR3 regions. The TCR CDR3 first-round RT-PCR relied on the HTBI primer set. TCRdb reprocessed the multiplex PCR reads with MiXCR, giving one entry per CDR3 protein. The sample records 550,000 to 800,000 distinct CDR3 sequences, approximately 16% being singletons. Sequencing used blood. The receptor set was obtained from a man between 18 and 29 years old with Graves' hyperthyroidism.

The sample holds a few counts of this clonotype. This chain connects TRBV19 to TRBJ2-2; D unresolved. Germline assignment: CDR1 LNHDA and CDR2 SQIVND (reference sequence). The CDR3 loop spans 13 amino acids. V lost 6 bases and J lost 7, with 12 bases in between. The CDR3 DNA reads as TGTGCCAGTAGCACCACTGCCGGCGGGGAGCTGTTTTTT. Translating gives CASSTTAGGELFF.

In its sample, this clonotype was seen once. This may arise from a read error, as a much more abundant clone is one base away. V gene TRBV10-3 combines with J gene TRBJ2-7, with 13 bases fitting TRBD2. The CDR3 length is 16 residues. Per germline, CDR1 ENHRY and CDR2 SYGVKD. The DNA for the CDR3 is TGTGCCATCGGTGAAAGACTAGCGGGAGGACCGAACGAGCAGTACTTC. Its protein is CAIGERLAGGPNEQYF.

This clonotype was detected many times. The gene calls are TRBV6-1 and TRBJ2-1; TRBD2 is a possible D gene (5 bases). Trimming removed 6 bases at V and 4 bases at J, with 19 bases between. Germline V gene data show CDR1 as MNHNS and CDR2 as SASEGT. The CDR3 covers 16 residues. The CDR3 nucleotides read TGTGCCAGCAGCCAAGAAGAGGGAGTGCAATACAATGAGCAGTTCTTC. Its protein is CASSQEEGVQYNEQFF.

CDR3 in amino acids: CASSLAEEQYF. DNA of the CDR3: TGTGCCAGTAGTTTAGCAGAGGAGCAGTACTTC. J is TRBJ2-7 and V is TRBV19; the D is unclear. The germline CDR1 and CDR2 sequences are LNHDA and SQIVND (reference sequence). This CDR3 is built from 11 residues. Trimming cost V 5 bases and J 7 bases, with 9 bases left between them. The full variable domain, with the rest looked up from reference TRBV19 and TRBJ2-7, is DGGITQSPKYLFRKEGQNVTLSCEQNLNHDAMYWYRQDPGQGLRLIYYSQIVNDFQKGDIAEGYSVSREKKESFPLTVTSAQKNPTAFYLCASSLAEEQYFGPGTRLTVT.

Many counts were recorded for this clonotype. In DNA form, the CDR3 reads TGTGCCAGCAGTTTTTTAGCGGGAGATAGCAATGAGCAGTTCTTC. This gives the protein CASSFLAGDSNEQFF. The chain employs TRBV28 and TRBJ2-1, with 9 bases lining up with TRBD2. Germline CDR1 and CDR2: MDHEN and SYDVKM. V was clipped by 3 bases and J by 6 bases; unmatched bases: 6. The CDR3 is 15 residues long.

The chain recombines TRBV9 with TRBJ1-6; tentative D call: TRBD1 (6 bases). Trimming removed 4 bases at V and 2 bases at J, with 16 bases between. Per germline, CDR1 SGDLS and CDR2 YYNGEE. The CDR3 totals 17 residues. CDR3 coding DNA: TGTGCCAGCAGCAGACACAGCACAGGGACCTATAATTCACCCCTCCACTTT. Translation: CASSRHSTGTYNSPLHF.